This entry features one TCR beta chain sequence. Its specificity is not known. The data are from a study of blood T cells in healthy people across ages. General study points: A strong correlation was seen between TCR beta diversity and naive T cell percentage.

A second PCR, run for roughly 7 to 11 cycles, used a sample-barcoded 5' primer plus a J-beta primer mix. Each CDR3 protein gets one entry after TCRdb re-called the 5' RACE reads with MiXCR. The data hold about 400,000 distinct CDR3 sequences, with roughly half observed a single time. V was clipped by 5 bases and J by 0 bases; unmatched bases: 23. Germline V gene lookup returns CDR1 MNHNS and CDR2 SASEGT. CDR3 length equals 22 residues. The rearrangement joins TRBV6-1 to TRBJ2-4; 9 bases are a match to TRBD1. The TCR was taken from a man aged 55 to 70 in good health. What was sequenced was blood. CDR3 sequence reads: CASSKGGQGRFGRILAKNIQYF. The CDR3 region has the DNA TGTGCCAGCAGTAAAGGGGGACAGGGTCGGTTTGGACGTATACTAGCCAAAAACATTCAGTACTTC.